A single T cell receptor beta chain is shown here with its context. The data belong to a study of patients and donors after allogeneic stem cell transplantation. TCRdb called the RT-PCR reads again in MiXCR, with one record for every CDR3 protein. The repertoire includes 800,000 to 1,000,000 distinct CDR3 sequences, more than 15% of them detected once, and roughly 6% sits in the top ten. This CDR3 is built from 17 residues. V lost 3 bases to trimming and J lost 1 base, with 18 bases between them. The germline gives CDR1 MGHRA, CDR2 YSYEKL. The chain is built from TRBV4-1 and TRBJ1-1; a weak D match, TRBD1 (5 bases). Sequenced material: blood, either unsorted or a sorted T cell fraction (not recorded which). The sequence was obtained from a human donor who was either an allogeneic HSCT recipient or a stem cell or donor lymphocyte infusion donor (not recorded which). It is not recorded whose cells these are; they may come from a transplant donor. The CDR3 nucleotides are TGCGCCAGCAGCCAGCCCCTGAGGGGTTGGGGGAACACTGAAGCTTTCTTT. Its protein is CASSQPLRGWGNTEAFF.